A single sample gave rise to the 6 T cell receptor beta chains below, sequenced in a study of blood T cell repertoires in COVID-19. Clones were sequenced by immunoSEQ multiplex PCR, and TCRdb holds only the in-frame ones, with some missing. The sample records fewer than 300,000 clones, about nine tenths being singletons. What was sequenced was PBMCs or T cells enriched from blood (not recorded which). All receptors come from a man younger than 35 who had recovered from COVID-19.

The V gene is TRBV24-1, the J gene TRBJ1-1; no reliable D call. From germline, CDR1 is KGHDR and CDR2 SFDVKD. V was cut by 1 base and J by 1 base, with 3 bases left in between. This CDR3 contains 13 residues. The CDR3 nucleotides read TGTGCCACCAGTGATTTCGGGAACACTGAAGCTTTCTTT. It translates to CATSDFGNTEAFF.

V usage is TRBV5-5 and J usage is TRBJ2-7, with 7 bases aligning to TRBD1. V gave up 6 bases and J gave up 1 base; unmatched junction bases: 10. This CDR3 is 15 amino acids long. Germline assignment: CDR1 SGHKS and CDR2 YYEKEE (reference sequence). CDR3 region: CASTTTGLGSYEQYF. CDR3 in DNA: TGTGCCAGCACCACGACAGGGCTGGGGTCCTACGAGCAGTACTTC.

The chain is built from TRBV6-1 and TRBJ2-5; tentative D call: TRBD1 (5 bases). The CDR3 totals 13 residues. V lost 3 bases and J lost 4, with 9 bases in between. Germline CDR1 is MNHNS and CDR2 is SASEGT. DNA of the CDR3: TGTGCCAGCAGTGAGCAGGGCAGAGAGACCCAGTACTTC. This codes for CASSEQGRETQYF.

The table lists this clone with a few counts. CDR3 residues: CASGLDDQPQHF. The CDR3 coding sequence is TGTGCCAGCGGGCTTGACGATCAGCCCCAGCATTTT. V usage is TRBV2 and J usage is TRBJ1-5; D is unresolved. The germline gives CDR1 SNHLY, CDR2 FYNNEI. V gave up 8 bases and J gave up 5 bases, with 10 bases separating them. The CDR3 loop spans 12 amino acids.

J is TRBJ2-7 and V is TRBV4-1, with TRBD1 as a possible D gene (5 bases). The ends were cut back, 0 bases at V and 6 bases at J, with 15 bases in the middle. CDR1 and CDR2 (germline): MGHRA, YSYEKL. The CDR3 loop spans 15 amino acids. CDR3 sequence: CASSQDPGFPGEQYF. CDR3 nucleotide sequence: TGCGCCAGCAGCCAAGATCCAGGGTTTCCAGGCGAGCAGTACTTC.

The V gene is TRBV19, the J gene TRBJ1-5; tentative D call: TRBD1 (6 bases). The length of the CDR3 is 17 residues. Deletions cut 5 bases from V and 1 base from J, with 18 bases between. Germline V gene data show CDR1 as LNHDA and CDR2 as SQIVND (reference sequence). The CDR3 coding sequence is TGTGCCAGTAGTTCGCCCCCCGGACAGAGAAGCAATCAGCCCCAGCATTTT. This sequence encodes CASSSPPGQRSNQPQHF. The variable domain in full, completed from reference TRBV19 and TRBJ1-5, reads DGGITQSPKYLFRKEGQNVTLSCEQNLNHDAMYWYRQDPGQGLRLIYYSQIVNDFQKGDIAEGYSVSREKKESFPLTVTSAQKNPTAFYLCASSSPPGQRSNQPQHFGDGTRLSIL.